This T cell receptor beta chain was documented in a study of blood T cell repertoires in COVID-19 (dated by TCRdb to the early 2020s). For context, the study as a whole: Samples from collaborators originated in the United States, Italy and Spain and spanned both the acute and convalescent phases of COVID-19. The material from the prospective study consisted of cDNA or gDNA derived from T cells, B-cell-depleted T cells, or PBMCs. Subjects who had been exposed to COVID-19, were actively infected with it, or had recovered from it provided the deeply sampled blood TCRbeta repertoires that made up the dataset. The repertoires were released in a freely available public database meant as a resource for research on the immune response to SARS-CoV-2. The samples were drawn from two sources: the first 160 participants of the ongoing ImmuneRACE study, and 950 to 1,500 subjects contributed by 6 global collaborators. Sample metadata almost always included a de-identified subject ID, COVID-19 status, age in years and sex. HLA class I and class II types, where available, came from metadata supplied by the sample provider rather than from assay-based typing.

TCRbeta CDR3 regions were amplified from genomic DNA by means of the immunoSEQ Assay, a bias-controlled multiplex PCR. The authors' analysis ran thus. Nucleated cell counts per sample were estimated from amplification of reference gene primers within the assay. Sequence reads were collapsed and filtered to measure the absolute abundance of every unique TCRbeta CDR3 rearrangement. Productive Simpson clonality was computed per sample as the square root of Simpson's diversity index over productive rearrangements. The clones in this table, taken by TCRdb from immuneACCESS, are in-frame only. Not every clone is retained; where verified, under half of the shortfall comes from an unresolved V gene, and the cause of the rest is unknown. Clone size and the V and J calls come from that table; the DNA yielded D and trimming. Here the sample has around 250,000 clones; around 89% occur a single time. Around 2.3% of the sample lies in the top ten.

At one collaborating source in Seattle, patients were enrolled during active infection and were followed longitudinally through the course of disease. Whole blood was collected in K2EDTA tubes by collaborating institutions according to the institutions' own protocols. For TCRbeta analysis, collaborators shipped samples as frozen whole blood, isolated PBMCs, or DNA extracted from either of those sample types. Concerning this clone itself: Its antigen is not yet known. Base qualities are not recorded, but no much larger clone differs from it by a single base.

Overall study outcomes, separate from this receptor: The quantity of clinical and demographic metadata differed by source and by participant and was supplied without curation.

From a lookup of the germline V gene, CDR1 and CDR2 are SGHTA and FQGNSA. Unmatched junction bases come to 6, with V trimmed by 1 base and J by 6 bases. Including the terminal cysteine and phenylalanine, the CDR3 comprises 15 residues. The retained sequence is limited to the CDR3, 45 bases, with the frame set at the first base. The sequence links TRBV7-2 to TRBJ2-1; a stretch of 7 junction bases matches TRBD2. The TCR sequence derives from a woman aged 60 to 75 with COVID-19, enrolled during active disease. Sequencing was carried out using peripheral blood. The nucleotide sequence reads TGTGCCAGCAGCTTAGGGGGGAGGACTAGCAATGAGCAGTTCTTC. Translated, this is CASSLGGRTSNEQFF.